This TCR beta chain was recorded in a study of blood T cell repertoires in COVID-19. About the research overall: Collection of acute and convalescent COVID-19 samples took place in the United States, Italy and Spain. T cells, B-cell-depleted T cells, or PBMCs supplied cDNA or gDNA.

The CDR3 sequence is 12 residues long. The germline CDR1 and CDR2 sequences are GTSNPN and SVGIG (reference sequence). In the original processing: Quantification of nucleated cells was approximated via reference gene primer amplification. Clones were sequenced by immunoSEQ multiplex PCR, and TCRdb holds only the in-frame ones, with some missing. For V, J and clone size, that table is used; D and trimming come from the DNA. Here the sample spans about 310,000 clones, around 87% being singletons. The specimen was peripheral blood. V is TRBV30 and J is TRBJ1-1; no firm D call. The sequence came from a man aged 45-65 years with active or convalescent COVID-19. The CDR3 DNA reads as TGTCAATTAAGCCGGACGGGGACTGAAGCTTTCTTT. It is translated as CQLSRTGTEAFF.